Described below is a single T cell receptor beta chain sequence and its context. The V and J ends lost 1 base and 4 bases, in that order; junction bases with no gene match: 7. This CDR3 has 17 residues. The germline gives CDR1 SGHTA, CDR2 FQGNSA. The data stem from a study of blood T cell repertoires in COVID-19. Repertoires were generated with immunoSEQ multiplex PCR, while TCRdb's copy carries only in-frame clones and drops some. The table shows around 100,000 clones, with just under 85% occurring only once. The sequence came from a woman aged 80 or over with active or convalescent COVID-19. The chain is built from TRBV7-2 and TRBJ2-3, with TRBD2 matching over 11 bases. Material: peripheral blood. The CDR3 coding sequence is TGTGCCAGCAGCTTAGTCTCTAGCGGGAGGTTGGCAGATACGCAGTATTTT. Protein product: CASSLVSSGRLADTQYF.